This T cell receptor beta chain was documented in a study of CD8+CD57+ T cells in acquired aplastic anemia. On the study more broadly: When averaged, DNA from sorted CD4+ and CD8+ cells came to approximately 3.2 ug.

Germline V gives CDR1 MNHEY, CDR2 SVGAGI. The CDR3 contains 15 residues. The ends were cut back, 1 base at V and 4 bases at J, with 13 bases in the middle. By flow cytometry, patients selected for sequencing had shown an expansion of CD8+CD57+ cells. Profiling that covered TCR beta VDJ and CDR3 relied on genomic DNA as its template. TCRdb itself ran the reads through MiXCR, one entry per CDR3 protein. This sample has approximately 130,000 distinct CDR3 sequences, with over 30% found just once. The sequence came from a human donor with aplastic anemia. The chain employs TRBV6-5 and TRBJ1-2; TRBD1 might be the D (5 bases). Material: sorted CD4+, CD8+, or CD8+CD57+ T cells (not recorded which) from PBMCs. CDR3 loop: CASSYWGSTSYGYTF. In DNA form, the CDR3 reads TGTGCCAGCAGTTACTGGGGCAGCACCAGCTATGGCTACACCTTC.